This T cell receptor (beta chain) was recovered during a study of post-analysis software for immune sequencing data. Study in general: In terms of disease course, relapsing-remitting, secondary progressive and progressive-relapsing multiple sclerosis were included. Study findings and constraints: The five TRBV segments detected at higher frequency in patients than in controls included TRBV5-6, TRBV5-1 and TRBV20-1. F measure clustering grouped samples strongly by preparation batch.

Concerning this clonotype itself: Its antigen is undetermined.

The library was made from cDNA and included unique molecular identifiers. T cells numbering about 0.95 to 10 million yielded 450,000 to 500,000 cDNA molecules. TCRdb re-analysed the PCR reads in MiXCR, keeping a single row per CDR3 protein. Seen here are approximately 570,000 distinct CDR3 sequences, around 40% observed once, and the top ten hold under 2%. The CDR3 is 12 residues long. Germline V gene lookup returns CDR1 SEHNR and CDR2 FQNEAQ (reference sequence). Trimming took off 3 bases at V and 8 bases at J, with 10 bases between the two ends. This receptor was identified in a girl aged 5 to 17 with multiple sclerosis. The material sequenced was blood. This chain uses TRBV7-9 with TRBJ1-2; D is unclear. The CDR3 nucleotides are TGTGCCAGCAGCTTTCAGGATCACGGCTACACCTTC. Its protein product is CASSFQDHGYTF.